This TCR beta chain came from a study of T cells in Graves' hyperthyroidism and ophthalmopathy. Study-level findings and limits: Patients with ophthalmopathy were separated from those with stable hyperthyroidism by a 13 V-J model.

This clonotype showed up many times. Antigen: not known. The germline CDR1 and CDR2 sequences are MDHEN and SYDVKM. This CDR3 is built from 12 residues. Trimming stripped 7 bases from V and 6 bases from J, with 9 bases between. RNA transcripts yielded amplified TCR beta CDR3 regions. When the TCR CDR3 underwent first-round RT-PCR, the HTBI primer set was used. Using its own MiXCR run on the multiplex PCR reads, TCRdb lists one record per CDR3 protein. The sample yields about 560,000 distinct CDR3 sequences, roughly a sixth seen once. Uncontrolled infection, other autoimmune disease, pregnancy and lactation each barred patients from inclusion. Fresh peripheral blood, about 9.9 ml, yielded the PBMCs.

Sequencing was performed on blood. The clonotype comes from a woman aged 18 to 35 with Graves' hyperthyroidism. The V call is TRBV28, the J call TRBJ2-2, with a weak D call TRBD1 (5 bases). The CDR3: CASNTGSGELFF. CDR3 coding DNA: TGTGCCAGCAACACAGGTTCCGGGGAGCTGTTTTTT.